One sample yielded the 31 T cell receptor beta chains listed below, sequenced in a study of graft-versus-host responses after intestinal transplantation. Antigens for these TCRs are unknown. Assay: immunoSEQ multiplex PCR; the TCRdb copy retains only in-frame clones and omits some. The data contain about 96,000 clones, more than 85% of them seen just once; the ten biggest clones take up roughly 0.17%. Sequencing used unstimulated CD4+ T cells sorted from spleen or lymph node cells, obtained before intestinal transplant. These receptors all stem from a human donor who received an intestinal transplant.

This clone was detected only once. The rearrangement links TRBV2 to TRBJ2-7; TRBD2 aligns across 10 bases. J gave up 4 bases and V 2 bases, and 8 bases lay outside the gene matches. The CDR3 covers 16 residues. CDR1 is SNHLY and CDR2 is FYNNEI in the germline V gene. The chain's CDR3 is CASSESAASGGYEQYF. CDR3 nucleotides: TGTGCCAGCAGTGAATCTGCGGCTAGCGGGGGTTACGAGCAGTACTTC.

The V and J genes are TRBV7-9 and TRBJ2-3; TRBD1 aligns across 8 bases. V was clipped by 2 bases and J by 2 bases; unmatched bases: 0. Germline V gene lookup returns CDR1 SEHNR and CDR2 FQNEAQ (reference sequence). The CDR3 has 14 residues. CDR3 in DNA: TGTGCCAGCAGCTTACAGGGGGCCACAGATACGCAGTATTTT. Translation: CASSLQGATDTQYF.

The V gene is TRBV9, the J gene TRBJ1-6; no firm D call. V lost 0 bases to trimming and J lost 10 bases, with 14 bases between them. The V gene's germline CDR1 is SGDLS and CDR2 YYNGEE. This CDR3 has 15 residues. The CDR3 DNA reads TGTGCCAGCAGCGTAGGGGCAGCGGAAGGATCACCCCTCCACTTT. Translated, it gives CASSVGAAEGSPLHF.

The genes are TRBV7-2 and TRBJ1-3; D is uncertain. The CDR3 extends over 14 amino acids. CDR1 and CDR2 (germline): SGHTA, FQGNSA. V lost 5 bases and J lost 4, with 12 bases in between. CDR3 amino acids: CASSPGLSGNTIYF. The CDR3 DNA is TGTGCCAGCAGCCCAGGACTTTCGGGAAACACCATATATTTT.

This chain uses TRBV9 with TRBJ2-5; 9 bases are shared with TRBD1. V trimming: 0 bases; J trimming: 5 bases; junction bases outside the gene matches: 8. Germline CDR1 SGDLS, CDR2 YYNGEE. This CDR3 is built from 16 residues. CDR3 loop: CASSVDGGQGYETQYF. Written as DNA, the CDR3 is TGTGCCAGCAGCGTAGACGGGGGACAGGGTTACGAGACCCAGTACTTC.

V usage is TRBV5-1 and J usage is TRBJ2-2; 9 bases line up with TRBD2. V gave up 5 bases and J gave up 1 base; unmatched junction bases: 3. CDR1 is SGHRS, CDR2 YFSETQ, per germline. The CDR3 sequence is 15 residues long. For the CDR3, the DNA is TGCGCCAGCAGTCCGACTAGCGGGAACACCGGGGAGCTGTTTTTT. Protein product: CASSPTSGNTGELFF. Full variable domain (rest looked up from reference TRBV5-1 and TRBJ2-2): KAGVTQTPRYLIKTRGQQVTLSCSPISGHRSVSWYQQTPGQGLQFLFEYFSETQRNKGNFPGRFSGRQFSNSRSEMNVSTLELGDSALYLCASSPTSGNTGELFFGEGSRLTVL.

This sequence joins TRBV6-1 and TRBJ2-3, with 7 positions matching TRBD2. V lost 5 bases to trimming and J lost 0 bases; unmatched junction nucleotides: 2. CDR1 and CDR2 from the germline V gene are MNHNS and SASEGT. This CDR3 region has 14 residues. Written as DNA, the CDR3 is TGTGCCAGCAGTAGGACTAGGAGCACAGATACGCAGTATTTT. Protein product: CASSRTRSTDTQYF.

The V call is TRBV2, the J call TRBJ1-1; 7 bases fit TRBD1. Germline V gene data show CDR1 as SNHLY and CDR2 as FYNNEI. Losses at the gene ends were 6 bases for V and 0 bases for J; bases not matched to a gene: 7. The CDR3 has 15 amino acids. The CDR3 loop is CASRKEQGMNTEAFF. Written as DNA, the CDR3 is TGTGCCAGCAGGAAGGAACAGGGGATGAACACTGAAGCTTTCTTT.

This clone was detected once. The chain recombines TRBV4-3 with TRBJ2-1, with a possible D match to TRBD1 (5 bases). V was shortened by 1 base and J by 11 bases, with 21 bases between the two germline ends. The CDR3 consists of 16 residues. CDR1 and CDR2 from the germline V gene are LGHNA and YSLEER. CDR3 in DNA: TGCGCCAGCAGCCAAGCTACAGGCGCAGGGCGAACCAAGCAGTTCTTC. It yields the protein CASSQATGAGRTKQFF.

This chain uses TRBV5-1 with TRBJ2-1, with D unresolved. Trimming took 0 bases from V and 1 from J, leaving 11 bases between them. CDR1 and CDR2 (germline): SGHRS, YFSETQ. The CDR3 has 16 residues. The CDR3 spells CASSLGLVSSYNEQFF. The CDR3 nucleotides read TGCGCCAGCAGCTTGGGGCTAGTAAGTTCCTACAATGAGCAGTTCTTC. Based on the CDR3 plus reference TRBV5-1 and TRBJ2-1, the full variable domain is KAGVTQTPRYLIKTRGQQVTLSCSPISGHRSVSWYQQTPGQGLQFLFEYFSETQRNKGNFPGRFSGRQFSNSRSEMNVSTLELGDSALYLCASSLGLVSSYNEQFFGPGTRLTVL.

This clone appeared once. This chain connects TRBV5-4 to TRBJ2-3; a possible D gene is TRBD2 (6 bases). V lost 4 bases and J 4 bases, leaving 22 bases between the germline ends. Germline V CDR1 and CDR2: SGHNT, YYREEE (reference sequence). The CDR3 runs to 17 residues. The CDR3 coding sequence is TGTGCCAGCAGCGTCAACCCGCCGGGACTCCCTCCAGATACGCAGTATTTT. This gives the protein CASSVNPPGLPPDTQYF. The full variable domain, its missing parts supplied by reference TRBV5-4 and TRBJ2-3, is ETGVTQSPTHLIKTRGQQVTLRCSSQSGHNTVSWYQQALGQGPQFIFQYYREEENGRGNFPPRFSGLQFPNYSSELNVNALELDDSALYLCASSVNPPGLPPDTQYFGPGTRLTVL.

CDR3 coding DNA: TGTGCCAGCAGTTCCCGTGGACTGTGGCGTAGTGGCTACACCTTC. The encoded protein is CASSSRGLWRSGYTF. This chain links TRBV6-5 with TRBJ1-2; no clear D. Deletions cut 4 bases from V and 7 bases from J, with 19 bases between. This CDR3 is built from 15 residues. The V gene's germline CDR1 is MNHEY and CDR2 SVGAGI.

The chain recombines TRBV9 with TRBJ2-3, with D possibly being TRBD2 (5 bases). The germline CDR1 and CDR2 sequences are SGDLS and YYNGEE. The V and J ends lost 3 bases and 6 bases respectively, with 17 bases between them. This CDR3 has 15 amino acids. CDR3 in DNA: TGTGCCAGCAGCGCCGGTCTGGGGAGTTGGGATACGCAGTATTTT. This codes for CASSAGLGSWDTQYF.

The chain recombines TRBV12-5 with TRBJ2-1; 9 positions match TRBD2. Germline V gene sequence: CDR1 LGHNT, CDR2 FRNRAP. CDR3 size: 16 residues. V shed 7 bases and J 3 bases; nucleotides not matched to a gene: 10. The DNA of the CDR3 is TGTGCTAGTGCCCTAGGGCCTAGCGGGGTCTACAATGAGCAGTTCTTC. Its protein is CASALGPSGVYNEQFF.

The gene calls are TRBV11-3 and TRBJ1-3; D uncertain. This CDR3 region has 15 residues. V was shortened by 5 bases and J by 0 bases, with 11 bases between the two germline ends. From germline, CDR1 is SGHNT and CDR2 YENEEA. DNA of the CDR3: TGTGCCAGCAGCGCCCAGGCCTTCTCTGGAAACACCATATATTTT. Translation gives CASSAQAFSGNTIYF.

This sequence joins TRBV7-3 and TRBJ2-1, with TRBD2 as a possible D gene (5 bases). Germline CDR1 SGHTA, CDR2 FQGTGA. The CDR3 has 14 amino acids. With 5 bases removed from V and 8 bases from J, the gap between germline ends came to 16 bases. This chain's CDR3 is CASSPSSGSHEQFF. The CDR3 nucleotides read TGTGCCAGCAGCCCCTCCTCGGGGTCCCATGAGCAGTTCTTC.

This clone appeared once. The gene calls are TRBV28 and TRBJ1-5; D ambiguous. The CDR3 runs 14 residues. Germline V gene data show CDR1 as MDHEN and CDR2 as SYDVKM. With 3 bases removed from V and 5 bases from J, the gap between germline ends came to 11 bases. The CDR3 DNA is TGTGCCAGCAGTTTCCAACTCTCGTATCAGCCCCAGCATTTT. Translation gives CASSFQLSYQPQHF.

This clone has a handful of counts. The chain is built from TRBV7-9 and TRBJ1-1; 7 bases line up with TRBD1. The germline V gene has CDR1 SEHNR and CDR2 FQNEAQ (reference sequence). This CDR3 has 13 residues. The V and J ends lost 5 bases and 5 bases, in that order; junction bases with no gene match: 5. CDR3 protein: CASSGNRGTEAFF. In nucleotides, the CDR3 is TGTGCCAGCAGCGGGAACAGGGGAACTGAAGCTTTCTTT.

The V and J genes are TRBV5-8 and TRBJ1-4; D remains ambiguous. Between the trimmed V and J ends, which lost 6 bases and 3 bases, there was a span of 9 bases. In germline, CDR1 is SGHTS, CDR2 YDEGEE. This CDR3 has 13 residues. CDR3 residues: CASKFGANEKLFF. The CDR3 DNA follows: TGTGCCAGCAAGTTCGGGGCTAATGAAAAACTGTTTTTT. Complete variable domain (other parts from reference TRBV5-8 and TRBJ1-4): EAGVTQSPTHLIKTRGQQATLRCSPISGHTSVYWYQQALGLGLQFLLWYDEGEERNRGNFPPRFSGRQFPNYSSELNVNALELEDSALYLCASKFGANEKLFFGSGTQLSVL.

This chain links TRBV6-5 with TRBJ2-7; 9 nucleotides match TRBD1. The CDR3 length is 14 residues. Germline loops: CDR1 MNHEY, CDR2 SVGAGI. Trimming at V came to 6 bases and at J to 2 bases, leaving 5 bases not matched to a gene. CDR3 loop: CASSAGQGTYEQYF. CDR3 in DNA: TGTGCCAGCAGCGCGGGACAGGGTACCTACGAGCAGTACTTC.

The J gene is TRBJ1-1, the V gene TRBV5-4, with D unresolved. Germline values: CDR1 SGHNT, CDR2 YYREEE (reference sequence). There are 15 residues in the CDR3. V dropped 0 bases and J dropped 1 base, with 10 bases sitting between them. DNA of the CDR3: TGTGCCAGCAGCTTGGAACGGGGATCGAACACTGAAGCTTTCTTT. It encodes CASSLERGSNTEAFF.

The rearrangement joins TRBV18 to TRBJ1-5; weak D call: TRBD1 (6 bases). The CDR3 runs 15 residues. The V gene lost 3 bases and the J gene lost 4 bases, with 13 bases spanning the gap. Germline-derived CDR1 and CDR2 are KGHSH and LQKENI. CDR3 coding DNA: TGTGCCAGCTCACCCTTAGGGGGGGGTAATCAGCCCCAGCATTTT. Translating gives CASSPLGGGNQPQHF.

The V call is TRBV10-3, the J call TRBJ2-5, with D possibly TRBD2 on 6 matching bases. V was clipped by 11 bases and J by 2 bases, with 15 bases between them. This CDR3 has 13 amino acids. CDR1 and CDR2 (germline): ENHRY, SYGVKD. In DNA, the CDR3 is TGTGCCGTCCGCTTGGCGGGGCAAGAGACCCAGTACTTC. Translating gives CAVRLAGQETQYF.

V usage is TRBV6-1 and J usage is TRBJ2-7; 8 positions agree with TRBD1. Per the germline V gene, CDR1 is MNHNS and CDR2 is SASEGT. With V trimmed by 4 bases and J by 4 bases, 6 bases remained unmatched. The CDR3 loop spans 14 amino acids. CDR3 nucleotide sequence: TGTGCCAGCAGTGTAGGGCAGGGGGCATACGAGCAGTACTTC. It specifies CASSVGQGAYEQYF.

The chain links TRBV27 to TRBJ1-1, with 7 bases fitting TRBD1. Germline assignment: CDR1 MNHEY and CDR2 SMNVEV (reference sequence). The V gene end was trimmed by 3 bases and the J gene end by 0 bases; junction bases not matched to a gene: 4. This CDR3 comprises 15 residues. Here the CDR3 DNA reads TGTGCCAGCAGTTTTATCGACAGGGTGAACACTGAAGCTTTCTTT. Translating gives CASSFIDRVNTEAFF.

The chain is built from TRBV2 and TRBJ1-4; TRBD1 matches at 8 bases. Germline assignment: CDR1 SNHLY and CDR2 FYNNEI. V lost 6 bases to trimming and J lost 7 bases; unmatched junction nucleotides: 7. CDR3 size: 14 residues. The CDR3 region has the DNA TGTGCCAGCAGCAGGTCGGACAGGGCTGAAAAACTGTTTTTT. Its translation is CASSRSDRAEKLFF.

V and J are TRBV7-2 and TRBJ2-1; D possibly corresponds to TRBD1 (6 bases). The germline V gene encodes CDR1 SGHTA and CDR2 FQGNSA. V was cut by 4 bases and J by 6 bases, with 13 bases left in between. This CDR3 region has 14 residues. The CDR3 DNA sequence: TGTGCCAGCAGCTCTTTCCCGGACAGCAATGAGCAGTTCTTC. Protein: CASSSFPDSNEQFF.

The V gene is TRBV4-2, the J gene TRBJ2-1, with TRBD2 matching 11 bases. CDR3 length: 15 residues. Per the germline V gene, CDR1 is LGHNA and CDR2 is YNFKEQ. V was pared by 4 bases and J by 6 bases, with 5 bases of the junction left unmatched. This chain's CDR3 is CASSLAGGPGNEQFF. The CDR3 DNA follows: TGTGCCAGCAGCCTAGCGGGGGGGCCTGGCAATGAGCAGTTCTTC.

The chain carries TRBV11-3 and TRBJ2-1; possibly TRBD1 for D (5 bases). CDR3 length: 15 residues. Germline CDR1 SGHNT, CDR2 YENEEA. Trimming left V 4 bases short and J 0 bases short, with 10 bases between. In DNA, the CDR3 is TGTGCCAGCAGCTGGACACCACTCTCCTACAATGAGCAGTTCTTC. It encodes CASSWTPLSYNEQFF. Together with reference TRBV11-3 and TRBJ2-1, the CDR3 gives the full variable domain: EAGVVQSPRYKIIEKKQPVAFWCNPISGHNTLYWYLQNLGQGPELLIRYENEEAVDDSQLPKDRFSAERLKGVDSTLKIQPAELGDSAVYLCASSWTPLSYNEQFFGPGTRLTVL.

This chain joins TRBV5-1 and TRBJ2-1; 13 bases fit TRBD2. The CDR3 length is 16 residues. CDR1 is SGHRS, CDR2 YFSETQ, per germline. With V trimmed by 0 bases and J by 6 bases, 3 bases remained unmatched. The CDR3 region is CASSLALAGGGNEQFF. The CDR3 bases are TGCGCCAGCAGCTTGGCACTAGCGGGAGGGGGCAATGAGCAGTTCTTC.

The chain employs TRBV28 and TRBJ2-7; D not resolved. The V gene lost 5 bases and the J gene lost 8 bases, with 16 bases spanning the gap. This CDR3 has 13 amino acids. Germline V lookup: CDR1 MDHEN, CDR2 SYDVKM. CDR3 sequence (DNA): TGTGCCAGCAGTCCTAGAGCTGTGTATAAGCAGTACTTC. Translation: CASSPRAVYKQYF.